Each of the 2 T cell receptor beta chains below was sequenced from the same sample in a study of a mutant IDH1 vaccine in newly diagnosed glioma. Time point here: week 11, during vaccination. Doses comprised 300 ug of mutant IDH1 20-mer peptide each, plus topical imiquimod. TCRdb's copy holds only in-frame clones and misses some; the assay was immunoSEQ multiplex PCR. There are some 60,000 clones in the sample; 80% occur only once, and approximately 5.9% lies in the top ten. These receptors are not linked to any known antigen. Sequenced here: PBMCs, sampled from a glioma patient whose treatment included an IDH1 peptide vaccine. The origin of the receptors is a man aged 45-65 years with glioma.

This clone occurred once. This chain links TRBV6-5 with TRBJ2-7; D is possibly TRBD1 (6 bases). The V gene lost 6 bases and the J gene lost 0 bases, with 9 bases spanning the gap. The CDR3 sequence is 13 residues long. The germline V gene has CDR1 MNHEY and CDR2 SVGAGI. The CDR3 DNA reads as TGTGCCAGCAGACAGGGTAGCTCCTACGAGCAGTACTTC. Translated, it gives CASRQGSSYEQYF.

In its sample, this clone was seen once. The J gene is TRBJ2-7, the V gene TRBV20-1, with 7 nucleotides matching TRBD2. Germline CDR1 DFQATT, CDR2 SNEGSKA (reference sequence). V was clipped by 6 bases and J by 7 bases; unmatched bases: 0. The CDR3 sequence is 9 residues long. The CDR3 loop is CSAGGEQYF. CDR3 sequence (DNA): TGCAGTGCCGGGGGGGAGCAGTACTTC.